Listed here are 13 T cell receptor beta chains from one sample, sequenced in a study of shared clonotypes between healthy human individuals. The protocol was immunoSEQ multiplex PCR, while the TCRdb copy is restricted to in-frame clones and leaves out a portion. The sample records around 2.1 million clones, about 93% being singletons. Naive CD8 cells, CD45RO-negative and positively selected for CCR7, excluded terminally differentiated effector memory CD45RA+ cells. Source material: naive CD8+ T cells from PBMCs. The receptors come from a man younger than 35 in good health. Some clones in this sample may be carry-over from other donors' samples.

The chain has TRBV5-1 and TRBJ2-2, with 8 bases aligning to TRBD2. J was trimmed by 3 bases and V by 6 bases; bases with no gene match: 7. Germline-derived CDR1 and CDR2 are SGHRS and YFSETQ. The CDR3 is 15 amino acids. CDR3 in DNA: TGCGCCAGCATCGTGAGCGGGAGTGACACCGGGGAGCTGTTTTTT. This sequence encodes CASIVSGSDTGELFF.

The chain combines TRBV27 with TRBJ1-5; no reliable D call. Per the germline V gene, CDR1 is MNHEY and CDR2 is SMNVEV (reference sequence). The CDR3 is made up of 14 amino acids. Between the trimmed V and J ends, which lost 11 bases and 0 bases, there was a span of 14 bases. The CDR3: CASAPSNSNQPQHF. CDR3 nucleotide sequence: TGTGCCTCGGCTCCGAGTAATAGCAATCAGCCCCAGCATTTT.

V is TRBV28 and J is TRBJ1-3; TRBD1 might be the D (5 bases). Germline CDR1 MDHEN, CDR2 SYDVKM. The CDR3 contains 15 residues. The V end lost 3 bases, the J end lost 8 bases, and 17 bases lay between the germline ends. CDR3 coding DNA: TGTGCCAGCAGTTTTGTCCAGGGTTCCCTGGACACCATATATTTT. Its translation: CASSFVQGSLDTIYF.

The rearrangement links TRBV29-1 to TRBJ2-5; 11 bases match TRBD2. Near its end, the DNA agrees better with TRBJ2-7, so the J call may be wrong. Germline assignment: CDR1 SQVTM and CDR2 ANQGSEA. This CDR3 is built from 11 residues. CDR3 region: CSVLAGVEQYF. In nucleotides, the CDR3 is TGCAGCGTACTAGCGGGAGTCGAGCAGTACTTC.

V gene TRBV5-4 combines with J gene TRBJ2-7; tentative D call: TRBD1 (5 bases). V was shortened by 0 bases and J by 3 bases, with 13 bases between the two germline ends. CDR3 length equals 15 residues. Germline CDR1 is SGHNT and CDR2 is YYREEE (reference sequence). CDR3 in DNA: TGTGCCAGCAGCTTGGTTACAGGTTACTACTACGAGCAGTACTTC. As protein: CASSLVTGYYYEQYF.

This chain joins TRBV15 and TRBJ2-7, with a tentative D call TRBD2 (5 bases). The length of the CDR3 is 15 residues. CDR1 LNHNV and CDR2 YYDKDF come from the germline V gene (reference sequence). The V end was cut by 0 bases, the J end by 7 bases, with 16 bases between. For the CDR3, the DNA is TGTGCCACCAGCAGAGATAGGTACGGGGTGGGGGAGCAGTACTTC. Translating gives CATSRDRYGVGEQYF.

The gene calls are TRBV7-9 and TRBJ1-1; D is undetermined. This CDR3 is 13 amino acids long. V was cut by 3 bases and J by 3 bases, with 8 bases left in between. CDR1 and CDR2 (germline): SEHNR, FQNEAQ (reference sequence). CDR3 in amino acids: CASSFGKDTEAFF. The CDR3 nucleotides are TGTGCCAGCAGCTTTGGCAAGGACACTGAAGCTTTCTTT.

The V call is TRBV2, the J call TRBJ1-1, with a possible D match to TRBD1 (5 bases). From germline, CDR1 is SNHLY and CDR2 FYNNEI. The CDR3 totals 13 residues. Trimming pared 8 bases from V and 3 bases from J, leaving 13 bases between. The CDR3 sequence is CASRDPWDTEAFF. The CDR3 DNA reads TGTGCCAGCCGGGACCCGTGGGACACTGAAGCTTTCTTT. The full variable domain, rest sourced from reference TRBV2 and TRBJ1-1, is EPEVTQTPSHQVTQMGQEVILRCVPISNHLYFYWYRQILGQKVEFLVSFYNNEISEKSEIFDDQFSVERPDGSNFTLKIRSTKLEDSAMYFCASRDPWDTEAFFGQGTRLTVV.

This sequence joins TRBV7-9 and TRBJ1-3; no clear D. This CDR3 spans 16 amino acids. Germline values: CDR1 SEHNR, CDR2 FQNEAQ (reference sequence). The V end lost 6 bases, the J end lost 0 bases, and 15 bases lay between the germline ends. The CDR3, as DNA: TGTGCCAGCAGTACCCACCAGGTTCTCTCTGGAAACACCATATATTTT. This gives the protein CASSTHQVLSGNTIYF.

Details on this clone: A much larger clone differs from this one at a single base, so this may be a read error. The rearrangement links TRBV14 to TRBJ2-7; no clear D gene. The germline V gene encodes CDR1 SGHDN and CDR2 FVKESK. The ends were cut back, 5 bases at V and 0 bases at J, with 2 bases in the middle. The CDR3 spans 11 residues. The CDR3 DNA sequence: TGTGCCAGCAGCTTCTCCTACGAGCAGTACTTC. Protein sequence: CASSFSYEQYF.

The V call is TRBV9, the J call TRBJ2-3; TRBD2 aligns across 8 bases. CDR3 length: 14 residues. J was trimmed by 0 bases and V by 5 bases; bases with no gene match: 2. Per the germline V gene, CDR1 is SGDLS and CDR2 is YYNGEE. CDR3 nucleotide sequence: TGTGCCAGCAGAGCGGGGGCTAGCACAGATACGCAGTATTTT. Amino acid sequence: CASRAGASTDTQYF.

This chain links TRBV2 with TRBJ2-3; no clear D. From germline, CDR1 is SNHLY and CDR2 FYNNEI. With 3 bases removed from V and 0 bases from J, the gap between germline ends came to 10 bases. CDR3 length: 15 residues. The CDR3 DNA reads as TGTGCCAGCAGTGAGGAACCCAGAAGCACAGATACGCAGTATTTT. Its translation is CASSEEPRSTDTQYF.

This chain links TRBV5-4 with TRBJ2-7; D is possibly TRBD2 (7 bases). V was trimmed by 6 bases and J by 4 bases, leaving 14 bases between them. The CDR3 contains 13 residues. Germline V CDR1 and CDR2: SGHNT, YYREEE (reference sequence). CDR3 coding DNA: TGTGCCAGCACCTCTAGGGGGGGGTACGAGCAGTACTTC. It is translated as CASTSRGGYEQYF.